Below, one T cell receptor beta chain is given with its context. Primers included in the PCR were 60 Vbeta and 13 Jbeta primers. Produced via immunoSEQ multiplex PCR; TCRdb's table is partial and in-frame only. Found here are 55,000 to 85,000 clones, about two thirds of them singletons; the top ten hold roughly an eighth. With 1 base clipped from V and 2 bases from J, the junction kept 4 bases outside the gene matches. Germline V gene data show CDR1 as SEHNR and CDR2 as FQNEAQ (reference sequence). The CDR3 has 15 amino acids. These data are taken from a study of cytomegalovirus exposure and HLA in healthy donors. Study at large: The study's early data release held roughly 90 million unique TCRs from HLA-typed donors.

Donors counted as nominally healthy when sampled, yet unrecorded immune exposures were likely. The chain is built from TRBV7-9 and TRBJ2-7; the match to TRBD1 covers 8 bases. The specimen was PBMCs. The sequence was collected from a woman in her thirties or forties in good health and CMV-seropositive. The CDR3 sequence: CASSLGRGPTYEQYF. CDR3 DNA sequence: TGTGCCAGCAGCTTAGGCAGGGGGCCTACCTACGAGCAGTACTTC.